This T cell receptor (beta chain) was found in a study of technical replicates of blood from a handful of donors. The CDR3 totals 17 residues. Germline V gives CDR1 SQVTM, CDR2 ANQGSEA. V shed 5 bases and J 2 bases; nucleotides not matched to a gene: 11. Some clones are missing from TCRdb's copy, which holds only in-frame ones; the method was immunoSEQ multiplex PCR. The table lists approximately 93,000 clones, roughly 94% of them singletons. This receptor was obtained from a human donor in good health. This chain links TRBV29-1 with TRBJ2-3; TRBD2 matches at 12 bases. Sequenced sample: T cells isolated from PBMCs. The CDR3 nucleotides read TGCAGCGTTAGCCCTCTCTGGACTAGCGGGAACACAGATACGCAGTATTTT. Protein sequence: CSVSPLWTSGNTDTQYF.